This entry concerns a single TCR beta chain. Its antigen is unknown. This sample stems from a study of CXCR3-negative and CXCR3-positive naive CD8 T cells. Points from the study as a whole: The study found comparably high diversity in both naive subsets and much lower diversity in memory CD8+ cells. TRBV-TRBJ usage was alike in naive CXCR3-negative and CXCR3-positive cells but differed in memory cells. Fresh PBMCs served for most assays, and CXCR3 expression fell partially after cryopreservation.

The libraries of TRB cDNA were constructed through 5' RACE using UMI labels. TCRdb reanalyzed the 5' RACE reads, giving one entry per CDR3 protein sequence and no DNA. In all, the sample yields approximately 39,000 distinct CDR3 sequences. CDR1 is SQVTM and CDR2 is ANQGSEA in the germline V gene. CDR3 length: 16 residues. The TCR sequence derives from a human donor in good health. Some clones in this sample may be carry-over from other donors' samples. The sample was memory CD8+ T cells from blood. The V and J genes are TRBV29-1 and TRBJ2-1; the D call from TCRdb, TRBD2, cannot be confirmed without DNA. The CDR3 region is CSVASGGVASYNEQFF.